This T cell receptor (beta chain) was recorded in a study of T cell changes during pregnancy in multiple sclerosis. CDR1 is SGHTA and CDR2 is FQGNSA in the germline V gene. The junction had 1 base not matched to a gene; V was cut back by 4 bases and J by 0 bases. The CDR3 extends over 15 amino acids. Measured with immunoSEQ multiplex PCR; TCRdb has only the in-frame clones, and not every one. Of about 69,000 clones listed, 90% to 95% are singletons. This clone occurred once. The chain has TRBV7-2 and TRBJ2-1, with TRBD1 matching 9 bases. The receptor was isolated from a female donor in good health, enrolled as a control in a pregnancy study. The material sequenced was CD4+ T cells from peripheral blood mononuclear cells, taken in the third trimester of pregnancy. CDR3 bases: TGTGCCAGCAGCTCGGACAGGGGCTCCTACAATGAGCAGTTCTTC. Its translation: CASSSDRGSYNEQFF.